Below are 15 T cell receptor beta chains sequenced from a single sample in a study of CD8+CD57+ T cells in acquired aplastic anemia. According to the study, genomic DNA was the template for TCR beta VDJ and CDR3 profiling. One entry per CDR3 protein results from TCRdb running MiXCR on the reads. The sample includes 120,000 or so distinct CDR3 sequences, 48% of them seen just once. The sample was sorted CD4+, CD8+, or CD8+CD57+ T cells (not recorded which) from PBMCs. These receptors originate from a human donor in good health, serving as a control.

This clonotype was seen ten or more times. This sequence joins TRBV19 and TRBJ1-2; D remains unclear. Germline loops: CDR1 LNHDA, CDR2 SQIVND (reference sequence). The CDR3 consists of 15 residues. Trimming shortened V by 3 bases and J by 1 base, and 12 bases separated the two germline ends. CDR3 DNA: TGTGCCAGTAGTATGGCGGCCAACAATAACTATGGCTACACCTTC. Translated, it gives CASSMAANNNYGYTF.

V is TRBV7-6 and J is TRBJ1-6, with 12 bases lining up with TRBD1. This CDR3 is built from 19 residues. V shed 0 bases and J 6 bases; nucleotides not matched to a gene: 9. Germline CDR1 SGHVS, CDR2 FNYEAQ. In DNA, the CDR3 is TGTGCCAGCAGCTTAGCGAGATCCGGGACAGGGGGCCTTAATTCACCCCTCCACTTT. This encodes CASSLARSGTGGLNSPLHF.

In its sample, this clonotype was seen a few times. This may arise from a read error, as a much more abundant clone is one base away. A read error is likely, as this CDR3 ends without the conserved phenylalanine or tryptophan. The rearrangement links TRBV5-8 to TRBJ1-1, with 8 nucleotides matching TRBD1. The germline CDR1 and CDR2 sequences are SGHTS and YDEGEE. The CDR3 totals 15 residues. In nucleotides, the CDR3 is TGTGCCAGCAGTTTGGCAGGGGGCCGGGGCACTGAAGCTTTCCTT. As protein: CASSLAGGRGTEAFL.

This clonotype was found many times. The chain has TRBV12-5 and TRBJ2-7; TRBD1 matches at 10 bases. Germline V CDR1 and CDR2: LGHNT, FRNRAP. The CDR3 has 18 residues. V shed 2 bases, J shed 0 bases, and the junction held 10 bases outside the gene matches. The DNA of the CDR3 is TGTGCTAGTGGTTTGAATACGGGACAGGGGAAGAGCTCCTACGAGCAGTACTTC. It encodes CASGLNTGQGKSSYEQYF.

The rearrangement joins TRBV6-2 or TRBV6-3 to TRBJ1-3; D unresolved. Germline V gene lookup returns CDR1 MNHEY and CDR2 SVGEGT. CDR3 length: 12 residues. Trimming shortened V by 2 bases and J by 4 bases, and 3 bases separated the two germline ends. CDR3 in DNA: TGTGCCAGCAGTTACCTCGGAAACACCATATATTTT. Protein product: CASSYLGNTIYF.

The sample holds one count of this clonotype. The CDR3 DNA reads as TGTGCCAGCAGTAAGGGGAGGAACTATGGCTACACCTTC. Protein sequence: CASSKGRNYGYTF. The chain is built from TRBV12-3 or TRBV12-4 and TRBJ1-2, with D tentatively TRBD1 (5 bases). This CDR3 is built from 13 residues. V dropped 5 bases and J dropped 2 bases, with 9 bases sitting between them.

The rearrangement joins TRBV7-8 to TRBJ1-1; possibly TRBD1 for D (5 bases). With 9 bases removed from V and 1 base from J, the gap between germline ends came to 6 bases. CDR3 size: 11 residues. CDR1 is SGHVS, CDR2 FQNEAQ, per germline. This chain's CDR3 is CASQGNTEAFF. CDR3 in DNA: TGTGCCAGTCAGGGGAACACTGAAGCTTTCTTT.

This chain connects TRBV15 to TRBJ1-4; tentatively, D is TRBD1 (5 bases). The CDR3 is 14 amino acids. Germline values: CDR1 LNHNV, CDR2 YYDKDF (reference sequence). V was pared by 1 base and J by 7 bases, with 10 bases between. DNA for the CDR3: TGTGCCACCAGCAGAGTTCAGGGTCGTGAAAAACTGTTTTTT. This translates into CATSRVQGREKLFF. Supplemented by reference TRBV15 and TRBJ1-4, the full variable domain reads DAMVIQNPRYQVTQFGKPVTLSCSQTLNHNVMYWYQQKSSQAPKLLFHYYDKDFNNEADTPDNFQSRRPNTSFCFLDIRSPGLGDTAMYLCATSRVQGREKLFFGSGTQLSVL.

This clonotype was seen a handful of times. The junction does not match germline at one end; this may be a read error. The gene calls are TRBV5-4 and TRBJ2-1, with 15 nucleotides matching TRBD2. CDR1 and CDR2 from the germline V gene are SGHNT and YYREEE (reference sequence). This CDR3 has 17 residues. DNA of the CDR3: TGTGCCAGCAGCCTGGGACTAGCGGGGGGATTCTACAATGAGCAGTCCTTC. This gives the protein CASSLGLAGGFYNEQSF.

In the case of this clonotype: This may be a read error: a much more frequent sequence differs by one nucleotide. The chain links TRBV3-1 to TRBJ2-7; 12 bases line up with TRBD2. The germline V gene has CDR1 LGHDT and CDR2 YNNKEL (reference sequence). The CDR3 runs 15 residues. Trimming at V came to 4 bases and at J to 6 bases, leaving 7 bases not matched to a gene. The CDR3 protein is CASSPSTSGGREQYF. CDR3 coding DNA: TGTGCCAGCAGCCCATCGACTAGCGGGGGACGCGAGCAGTACTTC.

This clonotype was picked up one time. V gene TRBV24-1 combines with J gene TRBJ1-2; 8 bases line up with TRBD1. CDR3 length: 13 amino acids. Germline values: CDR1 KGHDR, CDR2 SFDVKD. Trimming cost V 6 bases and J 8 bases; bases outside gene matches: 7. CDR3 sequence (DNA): TGTGCCACCAGTACAGGGGGTCAGTGGGGCTACACCTTC. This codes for CATSTGGQWGYTF.

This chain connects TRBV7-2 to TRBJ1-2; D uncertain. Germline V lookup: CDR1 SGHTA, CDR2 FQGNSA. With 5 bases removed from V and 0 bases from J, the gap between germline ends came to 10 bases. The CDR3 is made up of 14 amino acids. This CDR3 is CASSGRTTNYGYTF. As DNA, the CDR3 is TGTGCCAGCAGCGGGAGAACTACTAACTATGGCTACACCTTC.

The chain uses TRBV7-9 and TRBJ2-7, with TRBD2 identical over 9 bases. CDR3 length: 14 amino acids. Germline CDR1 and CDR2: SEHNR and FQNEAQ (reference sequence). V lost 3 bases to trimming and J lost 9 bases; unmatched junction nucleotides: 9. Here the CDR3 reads CASSFSRGGVAQYF. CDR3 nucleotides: TGTGCCAGCAGCTTTTCGCGCGGGGGGGTGGCGCAGTACTTC.

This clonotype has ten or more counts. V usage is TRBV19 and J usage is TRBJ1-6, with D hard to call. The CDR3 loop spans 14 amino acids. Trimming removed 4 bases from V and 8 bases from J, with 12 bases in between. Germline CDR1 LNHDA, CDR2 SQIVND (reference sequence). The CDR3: CASSTRGGDSPLHF. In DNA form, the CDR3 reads TGTGCCAGTAGTACCCGGGGTGGTGATTCACCCCTCCACTTT.

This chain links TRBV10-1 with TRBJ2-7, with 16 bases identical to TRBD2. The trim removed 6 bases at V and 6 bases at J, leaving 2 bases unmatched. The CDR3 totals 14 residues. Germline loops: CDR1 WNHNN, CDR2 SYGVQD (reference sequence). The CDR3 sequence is CASSGTSGGAEQYF. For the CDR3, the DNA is TGCGCCAGCAGCGGGACTAGCGGGGGGGCCGAGCAGTACTTC.